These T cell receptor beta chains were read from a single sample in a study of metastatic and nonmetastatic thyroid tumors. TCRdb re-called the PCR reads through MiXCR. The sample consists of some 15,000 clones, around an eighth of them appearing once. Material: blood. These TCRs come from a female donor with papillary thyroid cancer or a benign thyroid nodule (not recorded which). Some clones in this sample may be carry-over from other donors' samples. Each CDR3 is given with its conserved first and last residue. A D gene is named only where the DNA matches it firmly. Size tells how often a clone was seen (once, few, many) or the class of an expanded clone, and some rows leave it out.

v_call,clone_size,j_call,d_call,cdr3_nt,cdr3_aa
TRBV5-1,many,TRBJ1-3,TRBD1,TGCGCCAGCAGCTTTACTGGGACAGGCACTGGAAACACCATATATTTT,CASSFTGTGTGNTIYF
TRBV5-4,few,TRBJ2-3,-,TGTGCCAGCAGCTCCGGGACCCTTGGGGATACGCAGTATTTT,CASSSGTLGDTQYF
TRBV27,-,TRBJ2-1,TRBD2,TGTGCCAGCAGTTCCAGACTAGCGGGAGGGACCAATGAGCAGTTCTTC,CASSSRLAGGTNEQFF
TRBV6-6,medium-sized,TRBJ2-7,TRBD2,TGTGCCAGCAGTTATGGGTCCCGGGAGGGCTACGAGCAGTACTTC,CASSYGSREGYEQYF
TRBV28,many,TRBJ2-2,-,TGTGCCAGCAGTCTTGACACCCAGAACACCGGGGAGCTGTTTTTT,CASSLDTQNTGELFF
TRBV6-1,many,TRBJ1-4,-,TGTGCCAGCAGTACGGGGGTGCAGGCTAATGAAAAACTGTTTTTT,CASSTGVQANEKLFF
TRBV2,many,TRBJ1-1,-,TGTGCCAGCAGCGGCAGGGCCGCGAGGACTGAAGCTTTCTTT,CASSGRAARTEAFF
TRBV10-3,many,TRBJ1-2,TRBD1,TGTGCCACCGAACCGGGGACAGGGCAAGGTGGCTACACCTTC,CATEPGTGQGGYTF
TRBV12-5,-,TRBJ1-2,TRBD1,TGTGCTAGTGGTTTGGTTTTCGCCGGGACAGGGGATCCAGGAGTCTATGGCTACACCTTC,CASGLVFAGTGDPGVYGYTF
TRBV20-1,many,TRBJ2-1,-,TGCAGTGCTGGAATGCCCTACAATGAGCAGTTCTTC,CSAGMPYNEQFF
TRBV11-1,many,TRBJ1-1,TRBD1,TGTGCCAGCAGCCGCGAACAGGGGGCTGGGAACACTGAAGCTTTCTTT,CASSREQGAGNTEAFF
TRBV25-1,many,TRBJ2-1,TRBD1,TGTGCCAGCAGTGAGCGCGAGGGGACAGGGGGCTACAATGAGCAGTTCTTC,CASSEREGTGGYNEQFF
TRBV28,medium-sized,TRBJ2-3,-,-,CASSSSTETSLDTQYF
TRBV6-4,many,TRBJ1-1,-,TGTGCCAGCAGCCCGGGGGGGGTGAACACTGAAGCTTTCTTT,CASSPGGVNTEAFF
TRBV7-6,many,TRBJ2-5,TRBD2,TGTGCCAGCAGCTTAGGAGGCGGGGGGGAGACCCAGTACTTC,CASSLGGGGETQYF
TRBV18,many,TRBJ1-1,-,TGTGCCAGCTCACCTAGGCAATGGGCCACTGAAGCTTTCTTT,CASSPRQWATEAFF
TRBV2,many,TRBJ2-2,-,TGTGCCAGCAGTGATGCAGGGGAGCTGTTTTTT,CASSDAGELFF
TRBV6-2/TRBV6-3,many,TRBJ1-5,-,TGTGCCAGCAAAATGACAGGCTGGAACAATCAGCCCCAGCATTTT,CASKMTGWNNQPQHF
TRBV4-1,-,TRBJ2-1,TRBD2,TGCGCCAGCAGCCATCCGGGACTAGATAATGAGCAGTTCTTC,CASSHPGLDNEQFF
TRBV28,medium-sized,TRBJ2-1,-,TGTGCCAGCAGTTTGGGCAGGTTGGACGAGCAGTTCTTC,CASSLGRLDEQFF
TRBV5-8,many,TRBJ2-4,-,TGTGCCAGCAGACCGCCACTCCGGGACCCCCAGTACTTC,CASRPPLRDPQYF
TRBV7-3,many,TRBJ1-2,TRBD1,TGTGCCAGCAGCCCGGACAGGGACGGTGGCTACACCTTC,CASSPDRDGGYTF
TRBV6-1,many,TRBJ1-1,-,TGTGCCAGCAGTATCACAGGGAACACTGAAGCTTTCTTT,CASSITGNTEAFF
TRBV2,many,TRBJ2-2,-,TGTGCCATCCTCAGAACCGGGGAGCTGTTTTTT,CAILRTGELFF
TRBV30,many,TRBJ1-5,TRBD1,TGTGCCTGGGGGGGACAGTATAGCAATCAGCCCCAGCATTTT,CAWGGQYSNQPQHF
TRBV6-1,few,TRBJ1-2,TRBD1,TGTGCCAGCAGTCCAGGGGGCGGCTATGGCTACACCTTC,CASSPGGGYGYTF
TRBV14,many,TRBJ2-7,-,TGTGCCAGCAGCCAAGAGGCTAGCGCGGTTCCGGGTTACGAGCAGTACTTC,CASSQEASAVPGYEQYF
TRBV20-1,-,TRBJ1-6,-,TGCAGTGCCTCACAAGACAGTACCTATAATTCACCCCTCCACTTT,CSASQDSTYNSPLHF
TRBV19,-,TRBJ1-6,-,TGTGCCAGTAGTATTACGCCGGTTGCTAATTCACCCCTCCACTTT,CASSITPVANSPLHF
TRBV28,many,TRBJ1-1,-,TGTGCCAGCAAACTAGGCAGTTTTACGAACACTGAAGCTTTCTTT,CASKLGSFTNTEAFF
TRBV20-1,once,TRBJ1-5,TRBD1,TGCAGTGCTAGGTCTCGACAGGGGGTAAATCAGCCCCAGCATTTT,CSARSRQGVNQPQHF
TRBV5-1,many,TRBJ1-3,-,TGCGCCAGCAGCTTGGGGCCCCTTACGGACGGAAACACCATATATTTT,CASSLGPLTDGNTIYF
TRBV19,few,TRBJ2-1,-,TGTGCCACCTCGCGGAGCTTGATGGGAAATGAGCAGTTCTTC,CATSRSLMGNEQFF
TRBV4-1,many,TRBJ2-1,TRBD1,TGCGCCAGCAGGGACAGGGGGGGTTTGGCCTACAATGAGCAGTTCTTC,CASRDRGGLAYNEQFF
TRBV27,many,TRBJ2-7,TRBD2,TGTGCCAGCCGACTAGCGGGGGGGGAGGAGCAGTACTTC,CASRLAGGEEQYF
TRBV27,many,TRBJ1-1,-,TGTGCCAGCAGTTTAGGACGCTTGAACACTGAAGCTTTCTTT,CASSLGRLNTEAFF
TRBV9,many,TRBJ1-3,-,TGTGCCAGCAGCGCCTCCGGCGCCTCTGGAAACACCATATATTTT,CASSASGASGNTIYF
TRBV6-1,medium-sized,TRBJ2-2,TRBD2,TGTGCCAGCACCCAGAGCGGGGGGGCGACCGGGGAGCTGTTTTTT,CASTQSGGATGELFF
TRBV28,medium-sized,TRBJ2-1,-,TGTGCCAGCAGTCCGGCAGATAGCTCCTACAATGAGCAGTTCTTC,CASSPADSSYNEQFF
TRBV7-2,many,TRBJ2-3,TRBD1,TGTGCCAGCAGCACAATACAGGGGGCGATAGATACGCAGTATTTT,CASSTIQGAIDTQYF
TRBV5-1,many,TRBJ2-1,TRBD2,TGCGCCAGCAGCTTGGAAGGACTAGCGGGACTAATGAGGGAGCAGTTCTTC,CASSLEGLAGLMREQFF
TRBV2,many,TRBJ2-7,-,TGTGCCAGCAGTGAACGAGGCGGGGCGAAAACCTACGAGCAGTACTTC,CASSERGGAKTYEQYF
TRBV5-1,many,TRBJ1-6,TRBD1,TGCGCCAGCAGTACTGATGGACAGGGGAATTCACCCCTCCACTTT,CASSTDGQGNSPLHF
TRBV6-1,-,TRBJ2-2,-,TGTGCCAGCAGCAAATTTTCGAACACCGGGGAGCTGTTTTTT,CASSKFSNTGELFF
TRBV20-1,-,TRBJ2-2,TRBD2,TGCAGTGCTAGAATAAGAGGGCGGGAGACCACCGGGGAGCTGTTTTTT,CSARIRGRETTGELFF
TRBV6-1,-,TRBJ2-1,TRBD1,TGTGCCAACAACACAGGACAGGGGTTCATAAATGAGCAGTTCTTC,CANNTGQGFINEQFF
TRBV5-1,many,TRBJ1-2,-,TGCGCCAGCAGCTTGGAACGGGACGGTAACTATGGCTACACCTTC,CASSLERDGNYGYTF
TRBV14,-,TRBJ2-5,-,TGTGCCAGCAGCCAAGTGGGGCGGGACTGGCGTCAAGAGACCCAGTACTTC,CASSQVGRDWRQETQYF
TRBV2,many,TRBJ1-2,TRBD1,TGTGCCACCCGATTAGGGACAGCCTATGGCTACACCTTC,CATRLGTAYGYTF
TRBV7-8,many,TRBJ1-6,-,TGTGCCAGCAGCCTAGGACTGCTCCATGGTTCACCCCTCCACTTT,CASSLGLLHGSPLHF
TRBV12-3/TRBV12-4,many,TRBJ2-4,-,TGTGCCAGCAGTTTTCTGGAGGGGCGTTACATTCAGTACTTC,CASSFLEGRYIQYF
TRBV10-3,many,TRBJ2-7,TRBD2,TGTGCCATCTCTCTAGCGGGGAGCTACGAGCAGTACTTC,CAISLAGSYEQYF
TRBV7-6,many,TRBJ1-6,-,TGTGCCAGCAGCCCGGGACGGACTAATTCACCCCTCCACTTT,CASSPGRTNSPLHF
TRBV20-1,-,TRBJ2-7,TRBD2,TGCAGTGCTAGAGGGGGGAATCTAGGACTAGCGGGGAACTACGAGCAGTACTTC,CSARGGNLGLAGNYEQYF
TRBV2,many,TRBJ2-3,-,TGTGCCAGCAGTGAACGGTGGGGGGCAGATACGCAGTATTTT,CASSERWGADTQYF